This T cell receptor (beta chain) stems from a study of human T cells and chemical hapten exposure. V lost 6 bases and J lost 8; bases outside the gene matches: 11. CDR1 DFQATT and CDR2 SNEGSKA come from the germline V gene (reference sequence). The CDR3 covers 14 residues. Time point noted: pre-sensitization, week 0. Regarding treatment: therapeutic diphenylcyclopropenone sensitization with weekly scalp DPC. Blood draws preceded each patch test application. Every donor had alopecia and was 18 to 70 years old; all were suitable for DPC. The sample holds a few counts of this clonotype. Antigen specificity is unknown. In the authors' workflow: Samples ranged from roughly 23,224 to 690,600 TCRs, with a median of 95,638. A single record per CDR3 protein comes from TCRdb applying MiXCR to the RACE reads. These V and J calls originate from TCRdb's pipeline instead of the authors' own analysis. The sample has around 56,000 distinct CDR3 sequences, 9.5% to 10% seen once.

Study-wide findings and caveats: Compared to controls, expanded TCRs made significantly more large clusters of similar CDR3s.

This receptor was identified in a man in his forties or fifties with alopecia areata. Some clones in this sample may be carry-over from other donors' samples. The sequencing here drew on whole blood, taken in connection with sensitization to the hapten diphenylcyclopropenone (DPC). This chain uses TRBV20-1 with TRBJ2-1, with 9 bases lining up with TRBD1. For the CDR3, the DNA is TGCAGTGCACCTAACCTTGGACAGGGGTATGAGCAGTTCTTC. The encoded protein is CSAPNLGQGYEQFF.